The clone carrying this TCR beta chain was detected only once. Its specificity is not known. Germline V CDR1 and CDR2: SQVTM, ANQGSEA. The V gene lost 4 bases and the J gene lost 2 bases, with 7 bases spanning the gap. CDR3 length equals 12 residues. The entry originates in a study of cytomegalovirus exposure and HLA in healthy donors. Whole-study results and caveats: In an earlier analysis, in approximately 630 donors, most V segments appeared productive either ~87% or ~30% of the time.

The PCR was carried out with 60 Vbeta primers and 13 Jbeta primers. Produced via immunoSEQ multiplex PCR; TCRdb's table is partial and in-frame only. The sample holds about 150,000 clones, approximately 80% seen once. The V gene is TRBV29-1, the J gene TRBJ2-3; D gene unclear. The receptor comes from a woman in her forties in good health and CMV-seropositive. Sequenced: PBMCs. CDR3: CSVVTLTDTQYF. CDR3 DNA sequence: TGCAGCGTTGTAACTCTCACAGATACGCAGTATTTT.